What follows are 21 T cell receptor beta chains derived from one specimen sequenced in a study of OX40 agonist ivuxolimab in advanced cancers. Profiled with immunoSEQ multiplex PCR; TCRdb holds only in-frame clones, not every one. The data contain some 45,000 clones, around nine tenths of them singletons. Sequenced material: CD4+ or CD8+ T cells sorted from blood, taken in a trial of the OX40 agonist ivuxolimab. Receptor source: an adult with an advanced solid tumor such as melanoma, head and neck, liver or kidney cancer.

In this sample, this clone turned up a few times. The gene calls are TRBV6-6 and TRBJ2-2; D uncertain. The V gene lost 5 bases and the J gene lost 2 bases, with 3 bases spanning the gap. There are 12 residues in the CDR3. Germline V CDR1 and CDR2: MNHNY, SVGAGI (reference sequence). CDR3 DNA sequence: TGTGCCAGCAGTCAAAACACCGGGGAGCTGTTTTTT. This codes for CASSQNTGELFF.

Details on this clone: An end of the junction does not agree with germline; a read error may underlie this. V and J are TRBV7-2 and TRBJ2-1, with D perhaps TRBD1 (6 bases). This CDR3 comprises 13 residues. Germline values: CDR1 SGHTA, CDR2 FQGNSA. CDR3 sequence: CASRGQGIYEQFF. The CDR3 bases are TGTGCGAGCAGGGGTCAGGGTATCTATGAGCAGTTCTTC.

The V and J genes are TRBV28 and TRBJ2-3; the match to TRBD1 covers 11 bases. The CDR3 is made up of 16 amino acids. In germline, CDR1 is MDHEN, CDR2 SYDVKM. The junction had 9 bases not matched to a gene; V was cut back by 6 bases and J by 4 bases. The CDR3 nucleotides read TGTGCCAGCAGATATGGGACAGGGGGTGGAGCAGATACGCAGTATTTT. Translating gives CASRYGTGGGADTQYF.

This clone was counted a few times. This rearrangement joins TRBV4-1 to TRBJ2-1; TRBD2 agrees at 13 bases. Germline V gene lookup returns CDR1 MGHRA and CDR2 YSYEKL. The V segment lost 10 bases and the J segment 10 bases; nucleotides outside the gene matches: 13. This CDR3 has 15 amino acids. CDR3 DNA sequence: TGCGCCACGACGGGGACTAGCGGGGAGTACGGCGAGCAGTTCTTC. This encodes CATTGTSGEYGEQFF.

The chain combines TRBV19 with TRBJ1-1; D unresolved. CDR1 is LNHDA, CDR2 SQIVND, per germline (reference sequence). V was pared by 5 bases and J by 8 bases, with 9 bases between. The CDR3 runs 11 residues. As DNA, the CDR3 is TGTGCCAGTAGTTACGGGGTCGAAGCTTTCTTT. Protein sequence: CASSYGVEAFF.

The rearrangement joins TRBV9 to TRBJ2-1; the match to TRBD1 covers 7 bases. After removal of 3 bases from V and 4 bases from J, the junction contained 4 bases not matched to a gene. The CDR3 contains 14 residues. Looked up from germline, CDR1 is SGDLS and CDR2 is YYNGEE. CDR3 residues: CASSADRLYNEQFF. The CDR3 DNA reads as TGTGCCAGCAGCGCGGACAGGCTTTACAATGAGCAGTTCTTC.

The V gene is TRBV6-6, the J gene TRBJ2-7; D remains ambiguous. V lost 2 bases, J lost 2 bases, and 7 bases lay in between. Germline values: CDR1 MNHNY, CDR2 SVGAGI (reference sequence). The CDR3 loop spans 13 amino acids. CDR3 amino acids: CASSYGQPYEQYF. For the CDR3, the DNA is TGTGCCAGCAGTTACGGGCAACCCTACGAGCAGTACTTC.

CDR3 sequence: CASRDRLAGDETQYF. CDR3 DNA sequence: TGCGCCAGCAGAGACCGACTAGCGGGGGACGAGACCCAGTACTTC. The rearrangement joins TRBV4-1 to TRBJ2-5, with 12 bases aligning to TRBD2. Germline-derived CDR1 and CDR2 are MGHRA and YSYEKL. CDR3 size: 15 residues. The J segment lost 5 bases and the V segment lost 6 bases, leaving 7 bases of the junction unmatched.

V gene TRBV7-8 combines with J gene TRBJ1-2; 9 bases agree with TRBD1. J was trimmed by 1 base and V by 2 bases; bases with no gene match: 8. Germline-derived CDR1 and CDR2 are SGHVS and FQNEAQ. The CDR3 runs to 17 residues. In DNA form, the CDR3 reads TGTGCCAGCAGCTTATTCCCCCGACAGGGGGGTAACTATGGCTACACCTTC. Protein sequence: CASSLFPRQGGNYGYTF.

This chain joins TRBV11-2 and TRBJ2-5; D perhaps matches TRBD2 (7 bases). The V gene's germline CDR1 is SGHAT and CDR2 FQNNGV. This CDR3 contains 15 residues. The V end was cut by 5 bases, the J end by 4 bases, with 17 bases between. The DNA for the CDR3 is TGTGCCAGCAGCAGTCTAGTGGGGGGGCTAGAGACCCAGTACTTC. Protein product: CASSSLVGGLETQYF.

This chain connects TRBV27 to TRBJ1-1; the D is unclear. Germline V gives CDR1 MNHEY, CDR2 SMNVEV (reference sequence). The V gene lost 8 bases and the J gene lost 1 base, with 8 bases spanning the gap. The length of the CDR3 is 12 residues. CDR3 sequence (DNA): TGTGCCAGCCAAAGCGGGAACACTGAAGCTTTCTTT. This encodes CASQSGNTEAFF.

In this sample, this clone turned up once. The rearrangement joins TRBV4-2 to TRBJ1-3; D not certain. CDR3 length equals 16 residues. Germline CDR1 and CDR2: LGHNA and YNFKEQ. Trimming stripped 0 bases from V and 4 bases from J, with 13 bases between. The DNA of the CDR3 is TGTGCCAGCAGCCAAGAGTTGGGATCTCTGGGAAACACCATATATTTT. Translation: CASSQELGSLGNTIYF.

The chain employs TRBV13 and TRBJ2-7; D may be TRBD2 (6 bases). V was clipped by 0 bases and J by 5 bases, with 11 bases between them. There are 14 residues in the CDR3. The V gene's germline CDR1 is PRHDT and CDR2 FYEKMQ (reference sequence). CDR3 coding DNA: TGTGCCAGCAGCTTAGGCGGGGGTTTCCACGAGCAGTACTTC. Its protein product is CASSLGGGFHEQYF.

The chain carries TRBV11-2 and TRBJ2-4; no definite D call. The CDR3 extends over 13 amino acids. Trimming shortened V by 5 bases and J by 0 bases, and 5 bases separated the two germline ends. Per germline, CDR1 SGHAT and CDR2 FQNNGV. CDR3 DNA: TGTGCCAGCAGCCAGATAGCCAAAAACATTCAGTACTTC. Amino acid sequence: CASSQIAKNIQYF. Based on the CDR3 plus reference TRBV11-2 and TRBJ2-4, the full variable domain is EAGVAQSPRYKIIEKRQSVAFWCNPISGHATLYWYQQILGQGPKLLIQFQNNGVVDDSQLPKDRFSAERLKGVDSTLKIQPAKLEDSAVYLCASSQIAKNIQYFGAGTRLSVL.

In DNA, the CDR3 is TGTGCCAGCCGGGAGGTTGGCTCTGGAAACACCATATATTTT. This codes for CASREVGSGNTIYF. This chain connects TRBV27 to TRBJ1-3, with unresolved D. The V and J ends lost 8 bases and 0 bases respectively, with 11 bases between them. CDR1 MNHEY and CDR2 SMNVEV come from the germline V gene (reference sequence). The CDR3 runs 14 residues.

The V and J genes are TRBV9 and TRBJ2-5, with D maybe TRBD1 (5 bases). The V gene lost 0 bases and the J gene lost 4 bases, with 7 bases spanning the gap. Germline values: CDR1 SGDLS, CDR2 YYNGEE. The CDR3 loop spans 13 amino acids. The CDR3 DNA reads TGTGCCAGCAGCGTAGATGACAGAGAGACCCAGTACTTC. Its translation is CASSVDDRETQYF.

On this clone: Other DNA sequences in this specimen translate into the identical CDR3. The chain carries TRBV7-9 and TRBJ2-7; D not resolved. CDR1 and CDR2 (germline): SEHNR, FQNEAQ (reference sequence). The CDR3 sequence is 12 residues long. Between the trimmed V and J ends, which lost 6 bases and 12 bases, there was a span of 18 bases. The CDR3 is CASSSSESSSYF. CDR3 bases: TGTGCCAGCAGTAGTTCCGAAAGCTCTTCGTACTTC.

The J gene is TRBJ1-1, the V gene TRBV7-8, with no clear D. Deletions cut 5 bases from V and 4 bases from J, with 11 bases between. The CDR3 has 13 amino acids. The germline CDR1 and CDR2 sequences are SGHVS and FQNEAQ. As DNA, the CDR3 is TGTGCCAGCAGCCTGAGGGTTCCCACTGAAGCTTTCTTT. Translated: CASSLRVPTEAFF.

This clone has more than one count but fewer than ten. The genes are TRBV5-5 and TRBJ2-2; D is unresolved. V shed 0 bases and J shed 5 bases, with 8 bases lying between them. The germline gives CDR1 SGHKS, CDR2 YYEKEE (reference sequence). CDR3 length: 14 amino acids. CDR3 nucleotides: TGTGCCAGCAGCTTGGTTTCTCGGACCGGGGAGCTGTTTTTT. Translated: CASSLVSRTGELFF.

This chain connects TRBV4-1 to TRBJ1-2; perhaps TRBD1 as D (6 bases). V lost 2 bases and J 4 bases, leaving 17 bases between the germline ends. This CDR3 has 16 amino acids. Germline V gene sequence: CDR1 MGHRA, CDR2 YSYEKL. The DNA for the CDR3 is TGCGCCAGCAGCCAAACTGTTGGACAGACAGCCTATGGCTACACCTTC. Protein product: CASSQTVGQTAYGYTF.

Concerning this clone itself: The conserved phenylalanine or tryptophan is not found at the CDR3 terminus, so this likely reflects a read error. The CDR3 loop is CASSLGVGGSGSPLHL. In DNA form, the CDR3 reads TGTGCCAGCAGCTTAGGGGTCGGGGGTTCGGGTTCACCCCTCCACCTT. J is TRBJ1-6 and V is TRBV7-8; D perhaps matches TRBD1 (5 bases). The CDR3 totals 16 residues. V was cut by 1 base and J by 9 bases, with 16 bases left in between. The germline gives CDR1 SGHVS, CDR2 FQNEAQ.